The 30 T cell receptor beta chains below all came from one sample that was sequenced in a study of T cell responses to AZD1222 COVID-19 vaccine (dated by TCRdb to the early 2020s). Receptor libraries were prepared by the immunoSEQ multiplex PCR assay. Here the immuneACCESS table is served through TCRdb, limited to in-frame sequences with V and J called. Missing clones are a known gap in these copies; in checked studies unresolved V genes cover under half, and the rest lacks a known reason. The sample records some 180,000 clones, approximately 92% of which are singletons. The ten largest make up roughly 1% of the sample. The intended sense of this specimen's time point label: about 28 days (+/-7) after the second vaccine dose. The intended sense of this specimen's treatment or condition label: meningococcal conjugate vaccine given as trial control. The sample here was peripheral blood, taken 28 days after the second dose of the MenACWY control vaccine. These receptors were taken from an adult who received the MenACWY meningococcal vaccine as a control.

The CDR3 sequence: CAAKPGENYGYTF. CDR3 coding DNA: TGTGCCGCTAAGCCAGGAGAGAACTATGGCTACACCTTC. The chain is built from TRBV30 and TRBJ1-2; D call uncertain. The CDR3 extends over 13 amino acids. Trimming took 8 bases from V and 2 from J, leaving 15 bases between them. CDR1 and CDR2 from the germline V gene are GTSNPN and SVGIG (reference sequence).

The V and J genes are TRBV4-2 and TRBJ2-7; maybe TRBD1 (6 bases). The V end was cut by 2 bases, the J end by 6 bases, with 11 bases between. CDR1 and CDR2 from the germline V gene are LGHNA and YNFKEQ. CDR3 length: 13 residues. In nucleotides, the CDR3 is TGTGCCAGCAGCCAATTACAGGGCTTCGAGCAGTACTTC. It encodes CASSQLQGFEQYF.

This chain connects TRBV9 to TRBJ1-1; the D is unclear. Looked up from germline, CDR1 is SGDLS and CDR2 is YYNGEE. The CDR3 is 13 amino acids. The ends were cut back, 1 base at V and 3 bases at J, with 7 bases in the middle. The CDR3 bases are TGTGCCAGCAGCGTAAACACTTACACTGAAGCTTTCTTT. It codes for CASSVNTYTEAFF.

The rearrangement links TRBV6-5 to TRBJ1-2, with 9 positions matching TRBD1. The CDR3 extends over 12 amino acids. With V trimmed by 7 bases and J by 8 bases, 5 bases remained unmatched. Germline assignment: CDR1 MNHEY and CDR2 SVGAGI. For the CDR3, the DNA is TGTGCCAGCACGAACAGGGGGCGAGGCTACACCTTC. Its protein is CASTNRGRGYTF.

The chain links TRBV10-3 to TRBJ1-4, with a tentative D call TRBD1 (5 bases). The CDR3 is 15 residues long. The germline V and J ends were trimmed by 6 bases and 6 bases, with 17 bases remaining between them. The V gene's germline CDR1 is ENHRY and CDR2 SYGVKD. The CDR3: CAIRRGGTRDEKLFF. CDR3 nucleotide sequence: TGTGCCATCAGGCGGGGAGGGACTAGGGATGAAAAACTGTTTTTT.

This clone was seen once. The CDR3 bases are TGTGCCAGTTCCATTAGGGGGCAGACCCTCACTGGGACGCAGTATTTT. Its protein product is CASSIRGQTLTGTQYF. V and J are TRBV19 and TRBJ2-3; 7 positions match TRBD1. This CDR3 has 16 residues. V lost 8 bases, J lost 9 bases, and 20 bases stayed unmatched. Germline lookup yields CDR1 LNHDA and CDR2 SQIVND (reference sequence).

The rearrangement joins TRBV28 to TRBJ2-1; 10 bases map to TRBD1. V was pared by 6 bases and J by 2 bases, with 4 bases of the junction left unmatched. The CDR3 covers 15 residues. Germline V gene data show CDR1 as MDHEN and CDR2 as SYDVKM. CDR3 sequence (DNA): TGTGCCAGCAGCTGGGGACAGGGGCCCTACAATGAGCAGTTCTTC. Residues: CASSWGQGPYNEQFF.

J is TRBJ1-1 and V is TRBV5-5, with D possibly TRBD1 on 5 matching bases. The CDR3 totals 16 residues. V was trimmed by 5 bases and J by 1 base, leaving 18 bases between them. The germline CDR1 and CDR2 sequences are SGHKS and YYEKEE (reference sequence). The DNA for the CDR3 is TGTGCCAGCAGGATACAGGCCCAGCACTCGAACACTGAAGCTTTCTTT. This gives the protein CASRIQAQHSNTEAFF.

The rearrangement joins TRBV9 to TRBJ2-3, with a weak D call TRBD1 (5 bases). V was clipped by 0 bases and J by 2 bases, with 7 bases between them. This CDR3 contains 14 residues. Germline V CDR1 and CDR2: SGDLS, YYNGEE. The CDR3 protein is CASSVAGSTDTQYF. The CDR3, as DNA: TGTGCCAGCAGCGTAGCAGGGTCCACAGATACGCAGTATTTT.

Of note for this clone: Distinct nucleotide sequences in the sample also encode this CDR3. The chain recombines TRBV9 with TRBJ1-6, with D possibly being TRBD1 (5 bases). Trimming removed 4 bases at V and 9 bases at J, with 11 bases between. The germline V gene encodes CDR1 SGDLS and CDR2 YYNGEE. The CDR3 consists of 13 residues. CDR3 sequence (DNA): TGTGCCAGCAGCCCCAGGGTTGGTTCACCCCTCCACTTT. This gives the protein CASSPRVGSPLHF. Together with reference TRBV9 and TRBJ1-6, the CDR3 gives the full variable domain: DSGVTQTPKHLITATGQRVTLRCSPRSGDLSVYWYQQSLDQGLQFLIQYYNGEERAKGNILERFSAQQFPDLHSELNLSSLELGDSALYFCASSPRVGSPLHFGNGTRLTVT.

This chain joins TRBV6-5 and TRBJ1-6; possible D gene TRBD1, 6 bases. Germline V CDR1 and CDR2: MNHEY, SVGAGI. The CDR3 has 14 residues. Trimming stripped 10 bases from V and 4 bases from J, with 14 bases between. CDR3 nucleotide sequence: TGTGCCATCACAGGGAGTTCATATAATTCACCCCTCCACTTT. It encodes CAITGSSYNSPLHF.

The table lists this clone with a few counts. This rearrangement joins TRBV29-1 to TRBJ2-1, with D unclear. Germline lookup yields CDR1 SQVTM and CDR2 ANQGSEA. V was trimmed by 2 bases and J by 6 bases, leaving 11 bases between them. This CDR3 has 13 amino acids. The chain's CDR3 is CSVESSASNEQFF. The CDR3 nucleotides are TGCAGCGTTGAATCTTCCGCTTCCAATGAGCAGTTCTTC.

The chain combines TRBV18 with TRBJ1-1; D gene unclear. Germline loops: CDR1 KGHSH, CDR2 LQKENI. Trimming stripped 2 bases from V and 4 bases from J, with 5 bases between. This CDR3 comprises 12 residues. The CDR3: CASSPVFTEAFF. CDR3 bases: TGTGCCAGCTCACCAGTTTTCACTGAAGCTTTCTTT.

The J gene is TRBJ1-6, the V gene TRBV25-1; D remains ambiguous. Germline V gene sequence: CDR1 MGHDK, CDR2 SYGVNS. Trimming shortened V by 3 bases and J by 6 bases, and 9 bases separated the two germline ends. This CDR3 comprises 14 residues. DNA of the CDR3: TGTGCCAGCAGTGACGACATCGGTAATTCACCCCTCCACTTT. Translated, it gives CASSDDIGNSPLHF.

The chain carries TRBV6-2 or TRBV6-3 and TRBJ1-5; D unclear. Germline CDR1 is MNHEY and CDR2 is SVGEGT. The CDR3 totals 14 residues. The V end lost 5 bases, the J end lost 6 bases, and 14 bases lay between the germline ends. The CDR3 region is CASSTTWGTQPQHF. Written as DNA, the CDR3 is TGTGCCAGCAGTACCACCTGGGGAACTCAGCCCCAGCATTTT.

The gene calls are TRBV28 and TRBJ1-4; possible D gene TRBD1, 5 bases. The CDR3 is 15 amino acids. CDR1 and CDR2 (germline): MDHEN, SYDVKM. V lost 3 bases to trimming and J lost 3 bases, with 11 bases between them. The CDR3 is CASSLVRGPNEKLFF. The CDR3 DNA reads TGTGCCAGCAGTTTGGTTAGGGGACCTAATGAAAAACTGTTTTTT.

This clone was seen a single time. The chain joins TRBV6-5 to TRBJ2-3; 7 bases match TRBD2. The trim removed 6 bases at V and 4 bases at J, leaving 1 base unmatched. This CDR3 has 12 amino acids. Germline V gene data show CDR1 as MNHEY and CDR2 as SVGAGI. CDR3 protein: CASRREADTQYF. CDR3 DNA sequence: TGTGCCAGCAGACGGGAGGCAGATACGCAGTATTTT.

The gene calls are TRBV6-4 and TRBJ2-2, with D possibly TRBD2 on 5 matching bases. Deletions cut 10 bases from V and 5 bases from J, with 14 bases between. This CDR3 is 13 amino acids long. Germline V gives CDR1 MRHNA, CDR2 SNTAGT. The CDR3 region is CATSGGRTGELFF. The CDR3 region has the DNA TGTGCCACCTCGGGCGGGCGGACCGGGGAGCTGTTTTTT.

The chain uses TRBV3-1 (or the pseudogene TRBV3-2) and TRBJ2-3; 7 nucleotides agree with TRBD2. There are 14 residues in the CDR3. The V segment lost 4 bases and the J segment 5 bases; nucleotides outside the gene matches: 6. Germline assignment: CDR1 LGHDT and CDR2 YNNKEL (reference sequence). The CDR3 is CASSLTSGEDTQYF. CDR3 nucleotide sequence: TGTGCCAGCAGCCTTACAAGCGGGGAAGATACGCAGTATTTT.

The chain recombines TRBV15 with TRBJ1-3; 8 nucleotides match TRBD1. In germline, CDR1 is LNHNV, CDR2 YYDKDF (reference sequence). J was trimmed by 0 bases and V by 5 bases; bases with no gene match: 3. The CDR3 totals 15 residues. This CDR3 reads CATSRDRGSGNTIYF. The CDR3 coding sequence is TGTGCCACCAGCCGCGACAGGGGCTCTGGAAACACCATATATTTT.

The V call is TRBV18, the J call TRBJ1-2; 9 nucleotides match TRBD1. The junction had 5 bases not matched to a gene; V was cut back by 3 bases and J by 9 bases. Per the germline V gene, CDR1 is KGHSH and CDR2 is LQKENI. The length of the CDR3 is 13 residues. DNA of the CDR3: TGTGCCAGCTCACCTCCGGGACAGGGCAGCTACACCTTC. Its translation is CASSPPGQGSYTF.

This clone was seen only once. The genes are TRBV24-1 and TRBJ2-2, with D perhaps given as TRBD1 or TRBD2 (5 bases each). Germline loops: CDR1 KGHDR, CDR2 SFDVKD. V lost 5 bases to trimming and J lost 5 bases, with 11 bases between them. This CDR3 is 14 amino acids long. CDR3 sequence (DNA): TGTGCCACCAGTGGGCAGGGACCAACCGGGGAGCTGTTTTTT. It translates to CATSGQGPTGELFF.

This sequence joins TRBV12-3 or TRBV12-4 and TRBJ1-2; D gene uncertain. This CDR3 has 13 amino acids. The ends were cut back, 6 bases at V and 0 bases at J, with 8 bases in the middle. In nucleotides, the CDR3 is TGTGCCAGCAGCCCTCAAGCTAACTATGGCTACACCTTC. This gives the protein CASSPQANYGYTF.

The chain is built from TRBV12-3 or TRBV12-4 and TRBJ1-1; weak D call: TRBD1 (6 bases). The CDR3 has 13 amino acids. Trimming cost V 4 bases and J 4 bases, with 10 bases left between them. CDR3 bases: TGTGCCAGCAGTTCGAGGGGGTCCACTGAAGCTTTCTTT. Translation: CASSSRGSTEAFF.

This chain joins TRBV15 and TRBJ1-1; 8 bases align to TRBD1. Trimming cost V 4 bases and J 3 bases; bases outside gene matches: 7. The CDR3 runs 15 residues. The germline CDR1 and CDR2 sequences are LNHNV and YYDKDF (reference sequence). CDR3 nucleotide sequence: TGTGCCACCAGCACGGACAGGGCAGGGTACACTGAAGCTTTCTTT. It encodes CATSTDRAGYTEAFF.

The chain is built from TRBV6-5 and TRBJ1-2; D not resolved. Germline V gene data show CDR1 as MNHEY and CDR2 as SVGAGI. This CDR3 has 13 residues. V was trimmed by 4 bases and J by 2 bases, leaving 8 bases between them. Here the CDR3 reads CASSSADNYGYTF. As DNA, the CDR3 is TGTGCCAGCAGTTCCGCGGACAACTATGGCTACACCTTC.

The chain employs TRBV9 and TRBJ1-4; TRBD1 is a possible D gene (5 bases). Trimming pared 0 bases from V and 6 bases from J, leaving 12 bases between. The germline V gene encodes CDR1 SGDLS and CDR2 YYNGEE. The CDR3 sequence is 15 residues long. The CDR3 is CASSVGSSGHEKLFF. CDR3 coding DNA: TGTGCCAGCAGCGTAGGGTCGTCAGGGCATGAAAAACTGTTTTTT.

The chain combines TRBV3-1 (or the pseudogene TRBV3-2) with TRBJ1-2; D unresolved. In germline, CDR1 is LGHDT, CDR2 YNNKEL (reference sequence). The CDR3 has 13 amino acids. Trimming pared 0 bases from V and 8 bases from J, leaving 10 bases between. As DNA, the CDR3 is TGTGCCAGCAGCCAAGATAGGAATACGGGCTACACCTTC. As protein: CASSQDRNTGYTF.

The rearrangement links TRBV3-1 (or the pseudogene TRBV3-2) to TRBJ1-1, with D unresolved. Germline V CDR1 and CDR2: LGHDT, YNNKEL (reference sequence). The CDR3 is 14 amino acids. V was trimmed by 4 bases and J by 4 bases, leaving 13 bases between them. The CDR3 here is CASSLHPQLTEAFF. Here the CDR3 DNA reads TGTGCCAGCAGCCTTCATCCACAACTCACTGAAGCTTTCTTT.

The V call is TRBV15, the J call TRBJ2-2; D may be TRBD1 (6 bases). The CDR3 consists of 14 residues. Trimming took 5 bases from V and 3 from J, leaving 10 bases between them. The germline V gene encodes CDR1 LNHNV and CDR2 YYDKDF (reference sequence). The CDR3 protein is CATSQSGDTGELFF. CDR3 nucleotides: TGTGCCACCAGCCAATCAGGGGACACCGGGGAGCTGTTTTTT.